The 22 T cell receptor beta chains below were found in one sample sequenced in a study of Tregs in tolerant kidney transplant recipients. The nonmyeloablative bone marrow transplants came from related graft donors, with transient mixed chimerism. Data came from immunoSEQ multiplex PCR; TCRdb stores just in-frame clones and leaves some out. This sample has about 50,000 clones; roughly 87% occur once, and the top ten carry 15% to 18%. The sequencing used CD8+ T cells from blood (PBMCs), collected 12 months after the transplant. The receptors originated from a human patient who received a combined kidney and bone marrow transplant. Certain T cells may be donor cells from the graft.

This rearrangement joins TRBV7-9 to TRBJ2-2; TRBD1 matches at 10 bases. This CDR3 is built from 14 residues. With V trimmed by 6 bases and J by 7 bases, 5 bases remained unmatched. Germline V gene sequence: CDR1 SEHNR, CDR2 FQNEAQ (reference sequence). The CDR3 reads CASRSGQGIGELFF. The CDR3 bases are TGTGCCAGCAGGTCGGGACAGGGGATCGGGGAGCTGTTTTTT.

This clone appeared once. This chain uses TRBV4-3 with TRBJ2-1; perhaps TRBD2 as D (6 bases). Trimming removed 2 bases from V and 4 bases from J, with 18 bases in between. Germline CDR1 is LGHNA and CDR2 is YSLEER. This CDR3 has 17 amino acids. The CDR3 DNA is TGCGCCAGCAGCCAATCTTTGGCGGGATATGAGTACAATGAGCAGTTCTTC. Amino acid sequence: CASSQSLAGYEYNEQFF.

Of note for this clone: This sample includes further DNA sequences coding for the same CDR3. The J gene is TRBJ2-1, the V gene TRBV5-6, with TRBD2 identical over 8 bases. Germline assignment: CDR1 SGHDT and CDR2 YYEEEE. The V segment lost 0 bases and the J segment 8 bases; nucleotides outside the gene matches: 4. This CDR3 has 14 residues. CDR3 sequence: CASSLGLAGDEQFF. In nucleotides, the CDR3 is TGTGCCAGCAGCTTGGGCCTAGCGGGCGATGAGCAGTTCTTC.

The rearrangement joins TRBV7-3 to TRBJ2-2; 13 bases map to TRBD2. V trimming: 4 bases; J trimming: 6 bases; junction bases outside the gene matches: 8. There are 17 residues in the CDR3. CDR1 is SGHTA and CDR2 is FQGTGA in the germline V gene. In DNA, the CDR3 is TGTGCCAGCAGCTCCGGACTAGCGGGAGCCCTTGCCGGGGAGCTGTTTTTT. It is translated as CASSSGLAGALAGELFF.

This clone came up a few times. This chain uses TRBV19 with TRBJ2-5, with 8 bases aligning to TRBD2. The CDR3 contains 13 residues. V gave up 8 bases and J gave up 4 bases; unmatched junction bases: 6. Germline assignment: CDR1 LNHDA and CDR2 SQIVND (reference sequence). CDR3: CASRSGGGETQYF. The CDR3 nucleotides read TGTGCCAGTCGTTCGGGGGGGGGAGAGACCCAGTACTTC.

This sequence joins TRBV6-5 and TRBJ1-1; D unresolved. Per the germline V gene, CDR1 is MNHEY and CDR2 is SVGAGI. This CDR3 is built from 13 residues. V was pared by 7 bases and J by 0 bases, with 9 bases between. This chain's CDR3 is CASKAGMNTEAFF. CDR3 bases: TGTGCCAGCAAGGCAGGAATGAACACTGAAGCTTTCTTT.

This sequence joins TRBV29-1 and TRBJ2-2, with D possibly being TRBD2 (6 bases). V lost 7 bases, J lost 8 bases, and 17 bases lay in between. Germline CDR1 SQVTM, CDR2 ANQGSEA. The CDR3 covers 13 residues. The CDR3 coding sequence is TGCAGCGGGCGGGACCATTACAAGGGGGAGCTGTTTTTT. Its protein product is CSGRDHYKGELFF.

Points on this clone: Other DNA sequences from this sample encode an identical CDR3 as well. The rearrangement joins TRBV19 to TRBJ1-6, with 10 bases lining up with TRBD1. V lost 5 bases and J lost 3; bases outside the gene matches: 4. Germline lookup yields CDR1 LNHDA and CDR2 SQIVND (reference sequence). The CDR3 is 16 residues long. The CDR3 region has the DNA TGTGCCAGTAGTGCCGGGACAGGGGTCTATAATTCACCCCTCCACTTT. Protein product: CASSAGTGVYNSPLHF.

CDR3 nucleotide sequence: TGTGCCAGTACCCCCGGGACACCCTACGAGCAGTACTTC. Translating gives CASTPGTPYEQYF. The chain employs TRBV19 and TRBJ2-7; perhaps TRBD1 as D (6 bases). CDR1 is LNHDA and CDR2 is SQIVND in the germline V gene (reference sequence). The CDR3 is 13 residues long. V lost 7 bases, J lost 2 bases, and 12 bases lay in between.

The V gene is TRBV7-9, the J gene TRBJ2-7; D gene unclear. The ends were cut back, 4 bases at V and 3 bases at J, with 7 bases in the middle. The CDR3 extends over 12 amino acids. Germline assignment: CDR1 SEHNR and CDR2 FQNEAQ (reference sequence). The CDR3 DNA reads as TGTGCCAGCAGCTCCCCTAACTACGAGCAGTACTTC. Translation gives CASSSPNYEQYF.

This sequence joins TRBV5-4 and TRBJ2-7, with 7 nucleotides matching TRBD2. The length of the CDR3 is 12 residues. V lost 3 bases and J lost 4; bases outside the gene matches: 1. The germline V gene has CDR1 SGHNT and CDR2 YYREEE (reference sequence). The CDR3 nucleotides are TGTGCCAGCAGCTGGGGGGGGTACGAGCAGTACTTC. Its protein is CASSWGGYEQYF.

The CDR3 sequence is CASLPGTGDVEQYF. CDR3 nucleotides: TGTGCCAGCCTACCCGGGACAGGGGACGTCGAGCAGTACTTC. The chain links TRBV18 to TRBJ2-7, with 10 nucleotides matching TRBD1. The V segment lost 8 bases and the J segment 6 bases; nucleotides outside the gene matches: 10. Germline V gene lookup returns CDR1 KGHSH and CDR2 LQKENI. The CDR3 contains 14 residues. Full variable domain (remainder filled in from reference TRBV18 and TRBJ2-7): NAGVMQNPRHLVRRRGQEARLRCSPMKGHSHVYWYRQLPEEGLKFMVYLQKENIIDESGMPKERFSAEFPKEGPSILRIQQVVRGDSAAYFCASLPGTGDVEQYFGPGTRLTVT.

This chain links TRBV5-6 with TRBJ1-2, with TRBD1 matching over 9 bases. Germline values: CDR1 SGHDT, CDR2 YYEEEE. With V trimmed by 3 bases and J by 4 bases, 10 bases remained unmatched. There are 16 residues in the CDR3. CDR3 nucleotides: TGTGCCAGCAGCTGGGGACAGGGAGGATCCCTCTATGGCTACACCTTC. It encodes CASSWGQGGSLYGYTF.

V gene TRBV27 combines with J gene TRBJ1-6; D unclear. Trimming shortened V by 4 bases and J by 10 bases, and 11 bases separated the two germline ends. The V gene's germline CDR1 is MNHEY and CDR2 SMNVEV (reference sequence). The length of the CDR3 is 13 residues. CDR3 in amino acids: CASSYGERSPLHF. The DNA for the CDR3 is TGTGCCAGCAGTTACGGGGAACGATCACCCCTCCACTTT.

The chain combines TRBV5-6 with TRBJ1-2; D may be TRBD1 (6 bases). CDR3 size: 13 residues. CDR1 and CDR2 from the germline V gene are SGHDT and YYEEEE. The V end was cut by 3 bases, the J end by 7 bases, with 13 bases between. Written as DNA, the CDR3 is TGTGCCAGCAGCTGGGGGGCGGGAGCTGGCTACACCTTC. Translation gives CASSWGAGAGYTF.

The chain uses TRBV5-6 and TRBJ1-2; the D gene is possibly TRBD1 (5 bases). CDR1 is SGHDT, CDR2 YYEEEE, per germline. This CDR3 has 15 amino acids. The V and J ends lost 4 bases and 8 bases respectively, with 21 bases between them. CDR3 DNA sequence: TGTGCCAGCAGCCCGATTGGGGGGGGATTCGCGGGCTACACCTTC. Translated, it gives CASSPIGGGFAGYTF. Based on the CDR3 plus reference TRBV5-6 and TRBJ1-2, the full variable domain is DAGVTQSPTHLIKTRGQQVTLRCSPKSGHDTVSWYQQALGQGPQFIFQYYEEEERQRGNFPDRFSGHQFPNYSSELNVNALLLGDSALYLCASSPIGGGFAGYTFGSGTRLTVV.

The V and J genes are TRBV7-2 and TRBJ2-4; 8 nucleotides line up with TRBD2. Trimming took 5 bases from V and 2 from J; bases not matched to a gene: 8. The CDR3 has 16 amino acids. Germline V CDR1 and CDR2: SGHTA, FQGNSA. DNA for the CDR3: TGTGCCAGCAGCCAGAGCGGGAGAATGACCAAAAACATTCAGTACTTC. This gives the protein CASSQSGRMTKNIQYF.

This chain joins TRBV4-3 and TRBJ2-7, with 7 bases aligning to TRBD2. CDR1 LGHNA and CDR2 YSLEER come from the germline V gene. The V and J ends lost 0 bases and 2 bases, in that order; junction bases with no gene match: 7. The CDR3 loop spans 16 amino acids. The CDR3: CASSQDIGLDTYEQYF. In DNA form, the CDR3 reads TGCGCCAGCAGCCAAGATATCGGACTAGACACCTACGAGCAGTACTTC.

V gene TRBV11-2 combines with J gene TRBJ2-1; 9 positions agree with TRBD2. The CDR3 has 18 residues. Germline loops: CDR1 SGHAT, CDR2 FQNNGV. V shed 0 bases, J shed 2 bases, and the junction held 8 bases outside the gene matches. The chain's CDR3 is CASSLDEGLAGPYNEQFF. The CDR3 DNA reads TGTGCCAGCAGCTTAGATGAAGGCCTAGCGGGGCCCTACAATGAGCAGTTCTTC.

This clone was observed a single time. The rearrangement links TRBV13 to TRBJ2-3, with 7 bases that match TRBD2. The CDR3 totals 18 residues. J lost 0 bases, V lost 0 bases, and 9 bases had no gene match. Germline lookup yields CDR1 PRHDT and CDR2 FYEKMQ (reference sequence). CDR3 bases: TGTGCCAGCAGCTTAGGACGGCTAGCGGCCTCCAGCACAGATACGCAGTATTTT. It translates to CASSLGRLAASSTDTQYF.

This chain connects TRBV11-3 to TRBJ2-7; the match to TRBD2 covers 7 bases. Germline V gene sequence: CDR1 SGHNT, CDR2 YENEEA. The CDR3 sequence is 15 residues long. Trimming at V came to 4 bases and at J to 3 bases, leaving 9 bases not matched to a gene. The CDR3 region is CASSSPGGSNYEQYF. The CDR3 DNA follows: TGTGCCAGCAGCTCCCCTGGCGGGAGCAACTACGAGCAGTACTTC.

The chain has TRBV11-2 and TRBJ2-7, with a possible D match to TRBD2 (5 bases). The V gene lost 5 bases and the J gene lost 1 base, with 15 bases spanning the gap. Germline values: CDR1 SGHAT, CDR2 FQNNGV. The CDR3 loop spans 15 amino acids. The CDR3 nucleotides are TGTGCCAGCAGCCTCTATTTTGGAGGATCCTACGAGCAGTACTTC. Its protein is CASSLYFGGSYEQYF.